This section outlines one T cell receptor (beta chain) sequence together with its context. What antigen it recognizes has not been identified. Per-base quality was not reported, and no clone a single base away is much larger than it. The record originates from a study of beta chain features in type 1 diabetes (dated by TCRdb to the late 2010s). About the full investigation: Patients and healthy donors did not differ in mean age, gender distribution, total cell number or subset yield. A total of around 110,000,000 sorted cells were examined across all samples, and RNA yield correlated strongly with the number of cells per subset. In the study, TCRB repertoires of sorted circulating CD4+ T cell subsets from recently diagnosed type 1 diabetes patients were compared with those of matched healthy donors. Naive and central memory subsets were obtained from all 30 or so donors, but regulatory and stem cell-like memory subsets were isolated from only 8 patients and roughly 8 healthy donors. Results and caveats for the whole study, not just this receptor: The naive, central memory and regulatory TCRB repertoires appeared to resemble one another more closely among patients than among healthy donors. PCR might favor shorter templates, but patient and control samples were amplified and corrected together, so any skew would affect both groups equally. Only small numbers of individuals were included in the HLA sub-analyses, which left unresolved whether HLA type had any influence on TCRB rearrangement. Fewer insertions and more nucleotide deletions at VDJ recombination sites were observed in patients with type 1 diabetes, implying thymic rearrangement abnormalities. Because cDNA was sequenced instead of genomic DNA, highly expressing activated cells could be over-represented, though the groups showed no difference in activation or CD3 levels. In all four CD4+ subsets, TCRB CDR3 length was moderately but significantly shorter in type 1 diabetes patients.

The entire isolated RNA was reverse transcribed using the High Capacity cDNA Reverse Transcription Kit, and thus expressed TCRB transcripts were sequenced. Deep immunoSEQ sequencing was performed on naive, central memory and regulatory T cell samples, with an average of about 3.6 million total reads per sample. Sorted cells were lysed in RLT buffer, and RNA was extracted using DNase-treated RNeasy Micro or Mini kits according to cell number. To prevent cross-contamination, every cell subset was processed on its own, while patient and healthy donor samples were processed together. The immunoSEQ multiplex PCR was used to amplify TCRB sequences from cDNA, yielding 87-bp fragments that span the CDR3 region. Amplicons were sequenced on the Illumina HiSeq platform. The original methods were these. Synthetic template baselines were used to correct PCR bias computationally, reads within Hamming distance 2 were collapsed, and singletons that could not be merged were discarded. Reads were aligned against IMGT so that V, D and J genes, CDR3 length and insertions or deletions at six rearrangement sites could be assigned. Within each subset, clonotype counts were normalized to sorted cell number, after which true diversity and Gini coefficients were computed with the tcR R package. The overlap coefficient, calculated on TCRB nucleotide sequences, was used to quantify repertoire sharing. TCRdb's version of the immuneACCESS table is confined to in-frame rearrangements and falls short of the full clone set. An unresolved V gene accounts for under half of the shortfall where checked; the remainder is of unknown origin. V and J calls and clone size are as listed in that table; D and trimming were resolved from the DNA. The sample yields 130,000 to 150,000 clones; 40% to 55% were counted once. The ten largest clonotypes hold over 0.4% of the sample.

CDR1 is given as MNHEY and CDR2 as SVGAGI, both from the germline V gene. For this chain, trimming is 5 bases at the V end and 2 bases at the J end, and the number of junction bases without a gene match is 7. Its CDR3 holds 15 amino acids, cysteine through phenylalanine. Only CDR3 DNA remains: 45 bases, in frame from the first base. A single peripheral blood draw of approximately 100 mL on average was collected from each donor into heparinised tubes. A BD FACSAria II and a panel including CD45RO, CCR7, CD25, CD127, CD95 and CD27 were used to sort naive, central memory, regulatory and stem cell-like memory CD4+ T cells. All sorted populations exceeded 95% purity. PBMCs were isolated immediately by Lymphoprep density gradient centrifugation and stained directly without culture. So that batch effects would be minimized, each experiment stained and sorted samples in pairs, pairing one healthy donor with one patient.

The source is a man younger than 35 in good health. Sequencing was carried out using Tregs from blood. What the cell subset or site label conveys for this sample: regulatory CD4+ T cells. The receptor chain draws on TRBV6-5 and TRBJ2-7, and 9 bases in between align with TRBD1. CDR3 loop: CASSRDREPTYEQYF. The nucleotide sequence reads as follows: TGTGCCAGCAGTCGGGACAGGGAGCCTACCTACGAGCAGTACTTC.